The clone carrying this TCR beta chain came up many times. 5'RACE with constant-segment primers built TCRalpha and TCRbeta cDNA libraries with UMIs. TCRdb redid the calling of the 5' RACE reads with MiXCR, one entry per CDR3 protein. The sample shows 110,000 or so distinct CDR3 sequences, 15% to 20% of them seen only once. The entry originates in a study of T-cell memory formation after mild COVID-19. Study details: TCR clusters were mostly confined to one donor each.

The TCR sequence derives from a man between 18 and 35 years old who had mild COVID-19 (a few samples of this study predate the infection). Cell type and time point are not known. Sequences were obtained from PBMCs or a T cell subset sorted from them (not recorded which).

The CDR3 loop reads CASSYGGRTQYF. CDR3 in DNA: TGTGCCAGCAGTTACGGGGGAAGGACGCAGTATTTT. V is TRBV6-5 and J is TRBJ2-3; tentatively, D is TRBD1 or TRBD2 (5 bases each). The CDR3 totals 12 residues. Trimming stripped 2 bases from V and 9 bases from J, with 9 bases between. CDR1 and CDR2 from the germline V gene are MNHEY and SVGAGI.